Below, one T cell receptor (beta chain) is given with its context. The sample originates from a study of blood T cell repertoires in COVID-19. Study-level background: From the United States, Italy and Spain came samples of acute and convalescent COVID-19. The cDNA or gDNA used as material had been derived from T cells, B-cell-depleted T cells, or PBMCs.

The CDR3 is 14 residues long. The V gene's germline CDR1 is WNHNN and CDR2 SYGVQD (reference sequence). The junction had 4 bases not matched to a gene; V was cut back by 5 bases and J by 5 bases. Per the study methods: By means of reference gene primer amplification, nucleated cell counts were estimated. Clones were read by immunoSEQ multiplex PCR, and TCRdb kept only the in-frame ones, dropping some. The DNA gave D and trimming, while V, J and clone size come from that table. The sample contains 90,000 to 130,000 clones, approximately 78% of which appear only once. V gene TRBV10-1 combines with J gene TRBJ2-2; 8 bases match TRBD2. This TCR was recovered from a man between 70 and 80 years old with acute or convalescent COVID-19. The sample taken for sequencing was peripheral blood. The CDR3 is CASSRAGATGELFF. In DNA, the CDR3 is TGCGCCAGCAGTCGAGCGGGAGCGACCGGGGAGCTGTTTTTT.